The 21 T cell receptor beta chains below all came from one sample that was sequenced in a study. MiXCR, run by TCRdb on the RT-PCR reads, gives a single entry per CDR3 protein. The sample yields approximately 720,000 distinct CDR3 sequences, approximately 14% seen once. Sequencing was done on a sample of memory CD4+ T cells from blood. These receptor sequences come from a female donor in good health, serving as a healthy control.

This clonotype was observed a handful of times. The rearrangement uses TRBV12-3 or TRBV12-4 and TRBJ2-6; no clear D gene. The CDR3 totals 15 residues. Deletions cut 2 bases from V and 3 bases from J, with 8 bases between. CDR3 bases: TGTGCCAGCAGTTTAAGAGGAGTTGGGGCCAACGTCCTGACTTTC. Amino acids: CASSLRGVGANVLTF.

This chain joins TRBV5-1 and TRBJ2-1; TRBD2 is a possible D gene (6 bases). This CDR3 has 15 amino acids. Germline V gene lookup returns CDR1 SGHRS and CDR2 YFSETQ. Trimming stripped 2 bases from V and 5 bases from J, with 14 bases between. The CDR3 sequence: CASSLRPSAHNEQFF. DNA for the CDR3: TGCGCCAGCAGCTTAAGACCTAGCGCACACAATGAGCAGTTCTTC.

In its sample, this clonotype was seen a few times. V and J are TRBV5-1 and TRBJ2-3, with 10 nucleotides matching TRBD2. This CDR3 has 15 amino acids. The germline V gene encodes CDR1 SGHRS and CDR2 YFSETQ. J lost 6 bases, V lost 2 bases, and 6 bases had no gene match. CDR3 protein: CASSFGSGRSDTQYF. For the CDR3, the DNA is TGCGCCAGCAGCTTCGGTAGCGGGAGGTCCGATACGCAGTATTTT.

This clonotype was picked up many times. The chain links TRBV7-6 to TRBJ2-3, with no clear D. The CDR3 runs 14 residues. The V end lost 5 bases, the J end lost 1 base, and 10 bases lay between the germline ends. Germline V gives CDR1 SGHVS, CDR2 FNYEAQ. CDR3 protein: CASSPTRRTDTQYF. CDR3 in DNA: TGTGCCAGCAGCCCCACACGACGCACAGATACGCAGTATTTT.

This clonotype was counted between two and nine times. J is TRBJ2-7 and V is TRBV2, with TRBD1 matching 8 bases. Unmatched junction bases numbered 9, after V lost 8 bases and J lost 6 bases. CDR1 and CDR2 (germline): SNHLY, FYNNEI. The CDR3 is 13 residues long. CDR3 protein: CASGKDRDVEQYF. DNA of the CDR3: TGTGCCAGCGGCAAGGACAGGGACGTCGAGCAGTACTTC.

A few counts support this clonotype. The chain couples TRBV30 to TRBJ1-1; 8 bases are a match to TRBD1. This CDR3 contains 16 residues. CDR1 and CDR2 from the germline V gene are GTSNPN and SVGIG (reference sequence). The trim removed 4 bases at V and 2 bases at J, leaving 12 bases unmatched. This CDR3 reads CAWISTRTGRNTEAFF. The CDR3 DNA reads TGTGCCTGGATATCGACCCGGACAGGGAGAAACACTGAAGCTTTCTTT.

This clonotype was observed a handful of times. The V gene is TRBV24-1, the J gene TRBJ2-5, with TRBD1 matching over 7 bases. CDR1 and CDR2 (germline): KGHDR, SFDVKD. Germline trimming cut 4 bases from V and 3 bases from J; bases unmatched to any gene: 10. This CDR3 has 16 residues. In DNA form, the CDR3 reads TGTGCCACCAGTGACAACAGGGGAAGGGTCAAAGAGACCCAGTACTTC. It yields the protein CATSDNRGRVKETQYF.

The chain combines TRBV5-4 with TRBJ2-2; D is unresolved. With 6 bases removed from V and 1 base from J, the gap between germline ends came to 13 bases. This CDR3 is built from 15 residues. Germline CDR1 is SGHNT and CDR2 is YYREEE (reference sequence). CDR3 protein: CASIDWVGNTGELFF. DNA for the CDR3: TGTGCCAGCATCGACTGGGTTGGGAACACCGGGGAGCTGTTTTTT.

The CDR3 loop is CASREIDSPYYEQYF. The CDR3 DNA sequence: TGTGCCAGCAGAGAAATAGACAGCCCATACTACGAGCAGTACTTC. The rearrangement joins TRBV6-6 to TRBJ2-7; a possible D gene is TRBD1 (5 bases). The CDR3 has 15 amino acids. Germline V gene data show CDR1 as MNHNY and CDR2 as SVGAGI (reference sequence). Trimming cost V 6 bases and J 3 bases, with 18 bases left between them.

The chain links TRBV6-1 to TRBJ2-6; D unclear. The V gene lost 5 bases and the J gene lost 4 bases, with 12 bases spanning the gap. CDR3 length equals 15 residues. Per the germline V gene, CDR1 is MNHNS and CDR2 is SASEGT. The CDR3: CASSRMQSGANVLTF. The DNA of the CDR3 is TGTGCCAGCAGTAGAATGCAGTCAGGGGCCAACGTCCTGACTTTC.

This clonotype was seen a few times. The chain joins TRBV6-1 to TRBJ1-2; D uncertain. This CDR3 has 15 amino acids. Germline CDR1 MNHNS, CDR2 SASEGT. The germline V and J ends were trimmed by 3 bases and 0 bases, with 11 bases remaining between them. For the CDR3, the DNA is TGTGCCAGCAGTGAGGGAGGGCCTCCTAACTATGGCTACACCTTC. Translated: CASSEGGPPNYGYTF.

The chain recombines TRBV6-2 or TRBV6-3 with TRBJ2-1, with 8 bases fitting TRBD2. This CDR3 region has 21 residues. Trimming cost V 6 bases and J 0 bases; bases outside gene matches: 22. The V gene's germline CDR1 is MNHEY and CDR2 SVGEGT. CDR3 protein: CASSPERGRAGAFSSYNEQFF. Here the CDR3 DNA reads TGTGCCAGCAGCCCCGAGCGGGGGAGAGCGGGGGCCTTCAGCTCCTACAATGAGCAGTTCTTC.

This clonotype occurred many times. The gene calls are TRBV4-3 and TRBJ2-2; D is undetermined. The V gene's germline CDR1 is LGHNA and CDR2 YSLEER. The CDR3 contains 16 residues. V was cut by 1 base and J by 6 bases, with 15 bases left in between. The CDR3: CASSQVSVSGSGELFF. DNA of the CDR3: TGCGCCAGCAGCCAAGTGTCAGTCAGTGGATCCGGGGAGCTGTTTTTT.

This clonotype was recorded at least ten times. V usage is TRBV10-2 and J usage is TRBJ2-3; TRBD1 might be the D (6 bases). The CDR3 is made up of 13 amino acids. Germline V gene lookup returns CDR1 WSHSY and CDR2 SAAADI. Trimming removed 7 bases at V and 3 bases at J, with 11 bases between. CDR3 in DNA: TGCGCCAGCATGGGGCAGGGGACAGATACGCAGTATTTT. It translates to CASMGQGTDTQYF.

This clonotype was seen ten or more times. The V and J genes are TRBV5-1 and TRBJ2-2; D unresolved. With 2 bases removed from V and 1 base from J, the gap between germline ends came to 6 bases. The CDR3 sequence is 14 residues long. The germline CDR1 and CDR2 sequences are SGHRS and YFSETQ. The chain's CDR3 is CASSFLGNTGELFF. CDR3 nucleotides: TGCGCCAGCAGCTTCCTCGGGAACACCGGGGAGCTGTTTTTT.

The genes are TRBV5-1 and TRBJ2-5; tentatively, D is TRBD1 or TRBD2 (5 bases each). Germline V gene data show CDR1 as SGHRS and CDR2 as YFSETQ. Trimming stripped 0 bases from V and 1 base from J, with 16 bases between. The CDR3 loop spans 17 amino acids. This CDR3 reads CASSLVRTGRSQETQYF. The DNA for the CDR3 is TGCGCCAGCAGCTTGGTTCGGACGGGACGATCCCAAGAGACCCAGTACTTC.

CDR3 sequence (DNA): TGTGCCAGCAGTGGGGGAGGGCGTCGTGGCTACACCTTC. Protein sequence: CASSGGGRRGYTF. V and J are TRBV12-3 or TRBV12-4 and TRBJ1-2, with D possibly matching TRBD1 (5 bases). The CDR3 contains 13 residues. Trimming took off 5 bases at V and 7 bases at J, with 14 bases between the two ends.

This clonotype has a count of ten or more. The chain links TRBV28 to TRBJ1-2; TRBD1 is a possible D gene (5 bases). The CDR3 spans 14 residues. Germline CDR1 and CDR2: MDHEN and SYDVKM. With 1 base removed from V and 2 bases from J, the gap between germline ends came to 8 bases. The CDR3 sequence: CASSLSGRNYGYTF. Here the CDR3 DNA reads TGTGCCAGCAGTTTATCAGGGAGGAACTATGGCTACACCTTC.

This chain joins TRBV5-1 and TRBJ2-2, with a tentative D call TRBD1 (5 bases). The germline V gene encodes CDR1 SGHRS and CDR2 YFSETQ. The CDR3 contains 16 residues. Trimming removed 4 bases from V and 3 bases from J, with 16 bases in between. CDR3: CASSAAPQGYTGELFF. DNA for the CDR3: TGCGCCAGCAGCGCCGCCCCCCAGGGTTACACCGGGGAGCTGTTTTTT.

This clonotype was counted only a few times. The gene calls are TRBV13 and TRBJ1-1; perhaps TRBD1 as D (5 bases). CDR3 length equals 19 residues. V was cut by 6 bases and J by 5 bases, with 31 bases left in between. Germline V lookup: CDR1 PRHDT, CDR2 FYEKMQ (reference sequence). This chain's CDR3 is CASSFTRSSSVWGRTEAFF. The DNA of the CDR3 is TGTGCCAGCAGTTTCACGCGTTCTTCTTCCGTATGGGGGAGAACTGAAGCTTTCTTT. Supplemented by reference TRBV13 and TRBJ1-1, the full variable domain reads AAGVIQSPRHLIKEKRETATLKCYPIPRHDTVYWYQQGPGQDPQFLISFYEKMQSDKGSIPDRFSAQQFSDYHSELNMSSLELGDSALYFCASSFTRSSSVWGRTEAFFGQGTRLTVV.

The chain couples TRBV24-1 to TRBJ1-2; possibly TRBD1 for D (5 bases). This CDR3 comprises 16 residues. The V and J ends lost 3 bases and 3 bases respectively, with 16 bases between them. Germline V CDR1 and CDR2: KGHDR, SFDVKD. CDR3 loop: CATSDAGRSGDYGYTF. CDR3 nucleotides: TGTGCCACCAGTGATGCGGGCCGCTCGGGGGACTATGGCTACACCTTC.